These T cell receptor beta chains were read from a single sample in a study of T cells in tuberculosis. Some clones are missing from TCRdb's copy, which holds only in-frame ones; the method was immunoSEQ multiplex PCR. Among some 34,000 clones listed, approximately 93% were seen once. The sequenced sample was PBMCs. These TCRs come from a donor under 30 with latent tuberculosis or without tuberculosis infection. Each CDR3 is given with its conserved first and last residue. Fields, in order: CDR3 protein, V gene, J gene, clone size. Clone size is given for some rows only: seen once, a few or many times, or a class if the clone is expanded.

CASSAGPGTGTPDTQYF	TRBV7-2	TRBJ2-3	-
CASSFRGTRGQPQHF	TRBV12-1	TRBJ1-5	-
CASSSGDPFNEQFF	TRBV5-1	TRBJ2-1	-
CASSYSEGSYEQYF	TRBV6-5	TRBJ2-7	-
CASSPGEMAGYGYTF	TRBV5-4	TRBJ1-2	-
CASSLFGTGGRRLNTEAFF	TRBV27	TRBJ1-1	-
CASSEGRAGSQPQHF	TRBV6-1	TRBJ1-5	-
CASSVGARDIGSPLHF	TRBV9	TRBJ1-6	-
CASSSGNTGELFF	TRBV6-4	TRBJ2-2	-
CASSQYRTYGYTF	TRBV14	TRBJ1-2	-
CASSPETEGTEAFF	TRBV9	TRBJ1-1	-
CASRETTGSPGELFF	TRBV2	TRBJ2-2	-
CASSEGQDSNQPQHF	TRBV9	TRBJ1-5	-
CASGFPAPGDDGAYGYTF	TRBV12-5	TRBJ1-2	-
CASSPTGERSPLHF	TRBV2	TRBJ1-6	-
CASSPLRATSRVEQYF	TRBV7-9	TRBJ2-7	-
CASSGRDRGTSPYGYTF	TRBV25-1	TRBJ1-2	-
CASSGQNNREGGTEAFF	TRBV9	TRBJ1-1	-
CASSSSDRANTEAFF	TRBV11-2	TRBJ1-1	-
CASTPEPGTAGYGYTF	TRBV6-6	TRBJ1-2	-
CASSRHSRTGANSNQPQHF	TRBV4-2	TRBJ1-5	-
CASSLGAGRYEQYF	TRBV11-2	TRBJ2-7	-
CASSQIQGAYNSPLHF	TRBV4-3	TRBJ1-6	-
CASSLLLAENTQYF	TRBV5-1	TRBJ2-3	-
CASSQMRGYTDTQYF	TRBV4-1	TRBJ2-3	-
CASSELRGGPDNEQFF	TRBV2	TRBJ2-1	-
CASSTPLPDRGISGNTIYF	TRBV27	TRBJ1-3	once
CASSFWGLSYEQYF	TRBV5-4	TRBJ2-7	-
CASSEAGGSNQPQHF	TRBV2	TRBJ1-5	-
CASSSLAGDEQYF	TRBV2	TRBJ2-7	-
CASSSQGNQPQHF	TRBV7-9	TRBJ1-5	-
CASSLYRELASGYTF	TRBV27	TRBJ1-2	-
CASSWTADIDSPLHF	TRBV9	TRBJ1-6	-
CASSSGPGQGTQQYF	TRBV5-6	TRBJ2-7	-
CASSLRQGSNEQFF	TRBV5-4	TRBJ2-1	-
CASRYRGGRGDGYTF	TRBV2	TRBJ1-2	-
CASSLFTLRDRANSPLHF	TRBV27	TRBJ1-6	-
CAIRDADWGDRNHYGYTF	TRBV10-3	TRBJ1-2	-
CASSPLGSGGASYEQYF	TRBV4-1	TRBJ2-7	-
CASSRGPSDTQYF	TRBV7-3	TRBJ2-3	-
CASSLGTGRQPQHF	TRBV27	TRBJ1-5	-
CAWRPTAGQGREKLFF	TRBV30	TRBJ1-4	-
CASSQGWGHGYTF	TRBV4-1	TRBJ1-2	-
CASSWSGSGADTQYF	TRBV5-1	TRBJ2-3	-
CASSSPSPWGVDNEQFF	TRBV4-1	TRBJ2-1	-
CASSQGGTGRSEQFF	TRBV4-1	TRBJ2-1	-
CASSESDRGSDTQYF	TRBV2	TRBJ2-3	once
CASSGGTANTEAFF	TRBV5-1	TRBJ1-1	-
CASRIQGIADTQYF	TRBV28	TRBJ2-3	-
CASSSTGRTGASSYNSPLHF	TRBV5-1	TRBJ1-6	once